Below are 30 T cell receptor beta chains sequenced from a single sample in a study of identifying expanded T cells in peripheral blood. Profiled with immunoSEQ multiplex PCR; TCRdb holds only in-frame clones, not every one. The sample lists over 100,000 clones; 88% were seen once. Sequenced sample: blood. These receptors were collected from a person aged 18 to 70 in good health.

The chain recombines TRBV7-2 with TRBJ2-1; TRBD2 aligns across 8 bases. The germline V gene has CDR1 SGHTA and CDR2 FQGNSA. The CDR3 extends over 13 amino acids. After removal of 5 bases from V and 8 bases from J, the junction contained 5 bases not matched to a gene. CDR3 in DNA: TGTGCCAGCAGCCAAGGAGCGGGGGATGAGCAGTTCTTC. The encoded protein is CASSQGAGDEQFF.

In its sample, this clone was seen a few times. The chain couples TRBV29-1 to TRBJ1-2; no reliable D call. Germline V lookup: CDR1 SQVTM, CDR2 ANQGSEA. The CDR3 extends over 11 amino acids. With 3 bases removed from V and 3 bases from J, the gap between germline ends came to 5 bases. The CDR3 loop reads CSVDGYYGYTF. The CDR3, as DNA: TGCAGCGTTGATGGTTACTATGGCTACACCTTC.

The chain links TRBV21-1 to TRBJ2-7. TRBV21-1 is assigned pseudogene status. The CDR3 is made up of 12 amino acids. Here the CDR3 reads CASSLGLYEQYF. The CDR3 nucleotides read TGTGCCAGCAGCCTCGGCCTGTACGAGCAGTACTTC.

The CDR3 coding sequence is TGTGCCAGTAGTAGGGACGCCGTGCAAACCTCCTACGAGCAGTACTTC. Translated: CASSRDAVQTSYEQYF. This rearrangement joins TRBV2 to TRBJ2-7; the D gene could be TRBD1 or TRBD2 (5 bases each). Trimming took 9 bases from V and 0 from J, leaving 21 bases between them. There are 16 residues in the CDR3. Germline assignment: CDR1 SNHLY and CDR2 FYNNEI.

The genes are TRBV19 and TRBJ2-7; D remains ambiguous. V was pared by 8 bases and J by 2 bases, with 10 bases between. Per germline, CDR1 LNHDA and CDR2 SQIVND (reference sequence). This CDR3 region has 12 residues. The CDR3 reads CASSTAAYEQYF. The CDR3 coding sequence is TGTGCCAGTTCTACGGCAGCCTACGAGCAGTACTTC.

This chain connects TRBV27 to TRBJ1-6; 8 nucleotides match TRBD1. This CDR3 contains 12 residues. Germline loops: CDR1 MNHEY, CDR2 SMNVEV (reference sequence). Trimming at V came to 3 bases and at J to 12 bases, leaving 1 base not matched to a gene. The CDR3 nucleotides read TGTGCCAGCAGTTTCGACAGGGGACCCCTCCACTTT. Residues: CASSFDRGPLHF.

J is TRBJ1-2 and V is TRBV28; TRBD1 matches at 8 bases. The germline CDR1 and CDR2 sequences are MDHEN and SYDVKM. The CDR3 sequence is 15 residues long. V shed 7 bases, J shed 8 bases, and the junction held 15 bases outside the gene matches. This chain's CDR3 is CASTVLGQGGQGYTF. CDR3 bases: TGTGCCAGCACCGTTTTAGGACAGGGCGGCCAGGGCTACACCTTC.

The DNA for the CDR3 is TGTGCCAGCAGCTTGTGGGCCTCTGGAAACACCATATATTTT. Translating it yields CASSLWASGNTIYF. This chain uses TRBV5-6 with TRBJ1-3; D remains ambiguous. CDR1 and CDR2 (germline): SGHDT, YYEEEE. This CDR3 has 14 amino acids. V lost 1 base and J lost 0, with 5 bases in between.

The chain carries TRBV5-1 and TRBJ2-1, with 10 bases identical to TRBD1. CDR3 length: 13 residues. Trimming removed 4 bases from V and 8 bases from J; junction bases left unmatched: 3. Germline values: CDR1 SGHRS, CDR2 YFSETQ. CDR3 sequence (DNA): TGCGCCAGCAGCAGACAGGGGGCGCATGAGCAGTTCTTC. Amino acid sequence: CASSRQGAHEQFF.

Sample share makes this clone medium-sized. This chain links TRBV5-1 with TRBJ2-1, with TRBD1 as a possible D gene (6 bases). CDR1 SGHRS and CDR2 YFSETQ come from the germline V gene. There are 11 residues in the CDR3. V was shortened by 7 bases and J by 7 bases, with 9 bases between the two germline ends. The CDR3 loop is CASSGTNEQFF. CDR3 in DNA: TGCGCCAGCTCCGGGACAAATGAGCAGTTCTTC.

The chain employs TRBV19 and TRBJ2-2; no clear D. V lost 0 bases and J 3 bases, leaving 8 bases between the germline ends. The germline V gene has CDR1 LNHDA and CDR2 SQIVND (reference sequence). The CDR3 has 15 residues. In DNA form, the CDR3 reads TGTGCCAGTAGTATAGACGGCCGATACACCGGGGAGCTGTTTTTT. As protein: CASSIDGRYTGELFF.

Only one count was recorded for this clone. V is TRBV15 and J is TRBJ2-1; D unclear. V was pared by 0 bases and J by 9 bases, with 9 bases between. This CDR3 spans 13 amino acids. CDR1 LNHNV and CDR2 YYDKDF come from the germline V gene (reference sequence). The CDR3 loop reads CATSRDVVTEQFF. The CDR3 nucleotides are TGTGCCACCAGCAGAGATGTTGTAACTGAGCAGTTCTTC. The variable domain in full, completed from reference TRBV15 and TRBJ2-1, reads DAMVIQNPRYQVTQFGKPVTLSCSQTLNHNVMYWYQQKSSQAPKLLFHYYDKDFNNEADTPDNFQSRRPNTSFCFLDIRSPGLGDTAMYLCATSRDVVTEQFFGPGTRLTVL.

The CDR3 nucleotides are TGTGCCAGCTCACCGACAGGGGGCTTAGCTAATGAGCAGTTCTTC. It translates to CASSPTGGLANEQFF. This sequence joins TRBV18 and TRBJ2-1; 10 nucleotides agree with TRBD1. CDR1 and CDR2 from the germline V gene are KGHSH and LQKENI. V shed 3 bases and J 7 bases; nucleotides not matched to a gene: 6. The CDR3 has 15 residues.

This clone was detected a few times. The CDR3 nucleotides read TGTGCTAGTGGTTTGGGGTCACCCCGCACAGATACGCAGTATTTT. Its translation: CASGLGSPRTDTQYF. This chain links TRBV12-5 with TRBJ2-3; no definite D call. This CDR3 is built from 15 residues. Germline-derived CDR1 and CDR2 are LGHNT and FRNRAP. V lost 1 base and J 1 base, leaving 9 bases between the germline ends.

Here the CDR3 reads CASSLQWQGRNQPQHF. CDR3 bases: TGTGCCAGCAGTTTACAGTGGCAGGGTCGAAATCAGCCCCAGCATTTT. This chain uses TRBV27 with TRBJ1-5; tentatively, D is TRBD1 (5 bases). Trimming cost V 2 bases and J 4 bases, with 15 bases left between them. The CDR3 totals 16 residues. CDR1 is MNHEY, CDR2 SMNVEV, per germline (reference sequence).

The V and J genes are TRBV7-3 and TRBJ2-5; TRBD2 matches 7 bases. The CDR3 consists of 16 residues. The V segment lost 5 bases and the J segment 5 bases; nucleotides outside the gene matches: 14. Germline assignment: CDR1 SGHTA and CDR2 FQGTGA. In DNA form, the CDR3 reads TGTGCCAGCAGCCCCAACCCTAGCGGAATTATGGAGACCCAGTACTTC. This translates into CASSPNPSGIMETQYF.

The rearrangement uses TRBV5-1 and TRBJ2-5; 7 positions agree with TRBD2. Trimming cost V 4 bases and J 3 bases; bases outside gene matches: 6. This CDR3 comprises 14 residues. Germline V gives CDR1 SGHRS, CDR2 YFSETQ. CDR3 sequence: CASSPGAGEETQYF. The CDR3 nucleotides read TGCGCCAGCAGCCCTGGGGCGGGGGAAGAGACCCAGTACTTC.

This sequence joins TRBV5-1 and TRBJ2-5; 11 bases match TRBD1. Germline trimming cut 4 bases from V and 0 bases from J; bases unmatched to any gene: 5. Germline CDR1 reads SGHRS; CDR2 reads YFSETQ. The CDR3 has 16 amino acids. The chain's CDR3 is CASSLRTGGNQETQYF. The CDR3 DNA reads as TGCGCCAGCAGCCTCAGGACAGGGGGCAACCAAGAGACCCAGTACTTC.

This clone occurred a few times. As the CDR3 is not closed by the conserved phenylalanine or tryptophan, this likely results from a read error. The DNA is left out, because the CDR3 cannot be placed on it with certainty; the CDR3 is given as TCRdb lists it. The chain combines TRBV6-1 with TRBJ1-6. Germline V lookup: CDR1 MNHNS, CDR2 SASEGT. Counting both end residues, the CDR3 totals 10 amino acids. The CDR3: CASTSLSGEV.

A note on this clone: The junction departs from the called germline gene at one end, perhaps through a read error. V usage is TRBV6-1 and J usage is TRBJ1-2; D gene ambiguous. The CDR3 sequence is 12 residues long. The V gene's germline CDR1 is MNHNS and CDR2 SASEGT. The CDR3 loop reads CASSEDWPLEVF. The CDR3 DNA is TGTGCCAGCAGTGAAGATTGGCCGCTCGAAGTCTTC.

V gene TRBV28 combines with J gene TRBJ2-5; TRBD1 is a possible D gene (5 bases). V was cut by 0 bases and J by 5 bases, with 13 bases left in between. Germline values: CDR1 MDHEN, CDR2 SYDVKM. This CDR3 has 15 residues. The chain's CDR3 is CASSLWQGPMETQYF. The CDR3 DNA is TGTGCCAGCAGTTTATGGCAGGGCCCCATGGAGACCCAGTACTTC.

The chain carries TRBV5-1 and TRBJ1-1; TRBD1 matches 8 bases. V shed 5 bases and J 0 bases; nucleotides not matched to a gene: 6. CDR1 SGHRS and CDR2 YFSETQ come from the germline V gene. This CDR3 has 15 residues. As DNA, the CDR3 is TGCGCCAGCAGGTCGATACAGGGGGTGAACACTGAAGCTTTCTTT. This sequence encodes CASRSIQGVNTEAFF.

J is TRBJ1-2 and V is TRBV28, with D uncertain. The germline CDR1 and CDR2 sequences are MDHEN and SYDVKM. This CDR3 region has 13 residues. Trimming shortened V by 1 base and J by 9 bases, and 12 bases separated the two germline ends. This CDR3 reads CASSLSRHGRYTF. DNA of the CDR3: TGTGCCAGCAGTTTATCGAGACATGGTCGCTACACCTTC.

In this sample, this clone turned up a few times. The rearrangement links TRBV14 to TRBJ2-3; 7 bases align to TRBD2. V lost 1 base to trimming and J lost 4 bases; unmatched junction nucleotides: 11. The CDR3 is made up of 17 amino acids. Germline lookup yields CDR1 SGHDN and CDR2 FVKESK. The chain's CDR3 is CASSQVYHRGRADTQYF. As DNA, the CDR3 is TGTGCCAGCAGCCAAGTCTACCACAGAGGGAGGGCAGATACGCAGTATTTT.

V is TRBV19 and J is TRBJ2-7; D tentatively fits TRBD1 or TRBD2 (7 bases each). Trimming took off 7 bases at V and 3 bases at J, with 13 bases between the two ends. This CDR3 has 13 amino acids. The germline V gene has CDR1 LNHDA and CDR2 SQIVND (reference sequence). The CDR3 reads CASNIRGGYEQYF. CDR3 DNA: TGTGCCAGTAACATCAGGGGGGGCTACGAGCAGTACTTC.

The chain links TRBV19 to TRBJ1-1; the D is unclear. Between the trimmed V and J ends, which lost 5 bases and 7 bases, there was a span of 11 bases. Germline values: CDR1 LNHDA, CDR2 SQIVND (reference sequence). This CDR3 is 12 amino acids long. The CDR3 protein is CASSSRTGEAFF. DNA of the CDR3: TGTGCCAGTAGTTCCCGAACGGGTGAAGCTTTCTTT.

The chain couples TRBV18 to TRBJ2-1, with 10 bases aligning to TRBD2. V gave up 5 bases and J gave up 1 base; unmatched junction bases: 2. This CDR3 has 15 amino acids. CDR1 and CDR2 from the germline V gene are KGHSH and LQKENI. DNA of the CDR3: TGTGCCAGCTCAAAGCGGGAGGGGTCCTACAATGAGCAGTTCTTC. This codes for CASSKREGSYNEQFF.

The rearrangement joins TRBV5-1 to TRBJ2-1; D possibly corresponds to TRBD2 (6 bases). V was pared by 0 bases and J by 7 bases, with 11 bases between. The CDR3 is made up of 14 amino acids. Germline assignment: CDR1 SGHRS and CDR2 YFSETQ. The CDR3 loop is CASSLALARNEQFF. The DNA of the CDR3 is TGCGCCAGCAGCTTGGCCCTAGCGAGAAATGAGCAGTTCTTC.

The chain is built from TRBV5-4 and TRBJ1-5; D is possibly TRBD1 (6 bases). V gave up 4 bases and J gave up 1 base, with 9 bases separating them. The CDR3 is 14 amino acids. The V gene's germline CDR1 is SGHNT and CDR2 YYREEE (reference sequence). The CDR3 loop reads CASSAGQSNQPQHF. CDR3 nucleotides: TGTGCCAGCAGCGCCGGACAGAGCAATCAGCCCCAGCATTTT.

V gene TRBV11-2 combines with J gene TRBJ1-2; 9 nucleotides match TRBD1. Germline V gene lookup returns CDR1 SGHAT and CDR2 FQNNGV. The length of the CDR3 is 13 residues. V shed 4 bases, J shed 8 bases, and the junction held 5 bases outside the gene matches. CDR3: CASSSTGGLGYTF. Here the CDR3 DNA reads TGTGCCAGCAGCTCTACAGGGGGCTTAGGCTACACCTTC.